These 27 T cell receptor beta chains originate from one sample sequenced in a study of blood T cell repertoires in COVID-19. Method: immunoSEQ multiplex PCR; TCRdb's copy keeps in-frame clones and lacks some. This sample has about 170,000 clones, with just over 90% found just once. Input material: peripheral blood. These receptors were collected from a man between 18 and 29 years old with COVID-19, enrolled during active disease.

The V gene is TRBV27, the J gene TRBJ1-2; TRBD1 is a possible D gene (5 bases). Trimming took 3 bases from V and 4 from J, leaving 15 bases between them. CDR1 and CDR2 from the germline V gene are MNHEY and SMNVEV (reference sequence). The length of the CDR3 is 15 residues. CDR3: CASSLNSGLVYGYTF. In DNA form, the CDR3 reads TGTGCCAGCAGTTTGAATTCAGGGCTTGTCTATGGCTACACCTTC.

CDR3 sequence: CARSPSGATDTQYF. The CDR3 bases are TGTGCCAGAAGCCCCAGCGGGGCCACAGATACGCAGTATTTT. The rearrangement uses TRBV5-3 and TRBJ2-3, with 7 positions matching TRBD2. TRBV5-3 is noted as an ORF with a role that remains uncertain. The CDR3 is 14 amino acids. With V trimmed by 4 bases and J by 2 bases, 4 bases remained unmatched.

The chain links TRBV30 to TRBJ2-2; the D gene is possibly TRBD1 (5 bases). Per germline, CDR1 GTSNPN and CDR2 SVGIG (reference sequence). The CDR3 has 13 residues. The ends were cut back, 3 bases at V and 5 bases at J, with 10 bases in the middle. This CDR3 reads CAWSNQGTGELFF. The DNA for the CDR3 is TGTGCCTGGAGCAACCAGGGTACCGGGGAGCTGTTTTTT.

The rearrangement links TRBV18 to TRBJ2-7, with TRBD1 matching 7 bases. The CDR3 length is 14 residues. Looked up from germline, CDR1 is KGHSH and CDR2 is LQKENI. The trim removed 3 bases at V and 5 bases at J, leaving 7 bases unmatched. CDR3: CASSPWTGEDEQYF. For the CDR3, the DNA is TGTGCCAGCTCACCTTGGACAGGAGAGGACGAGCAGTACTTC. Looking up the rest from reference TRBV18 and TRBJ2-7 gives the full variable domain: NAGVMQNPRHLVRRRGQEARLRCSPMKGHSHVYWYRQLPEEGLKFMVYLQKENIIDESGMPKERFSAEFPKEGPSILRIQQVVRGDSAAYFCASSPWTGEDEQYFGPGTRLTVT.

The rearrangement uses TRBV29-1 and TRBJ2-3, with a tentative D call TRBD2 (5 bases). The CDR3 consists of 18 residues. Deletions cut 8 bases from V and 0 bases from J, with 27 bases between. CDR1 and CDR2 from the germline V gene are SQVTM and ANQGSEA. CDR3 nucleotide sequence: TGCAGCTCCCCACTAGGGTCAAACCCTATCCCTAGCACAGATACGCAGTATTTT. The encoded protein is CSSPLGSNPIPSTDTQYF.

The rearrangement joins TRBV5-6 to TRBJ1-1, with D possibly TRBD1 on 6 matching bases. CDR1 is SGHDT and CDR2 is YYEEEE in the germline V gene. V shed 5 bases and J shed 0 bases, with 11 bases lying between them. The CDR3 runs 14 residues. DNA of the CDR3: TGTGCCAGCAGTACAGGGTGGGTGAACACTGAAGCTTTCTTT. This codes for CASSTGWVNTEAFF.

The gene calls are TRBV5-6 and TRBJ2-7; D is undetermined. Germline V gives CDR1 SGHDT, CDR2 YYEEEE. This CDR3 is built from 14 residues. V was cut by 0 bases and J by 0 bases, with 7 bases left in between. CDR3 DNA sequence: TGTGCCAGCAGCTTGGTGGCGGACTCCTACGAGCAGTACTTC. This encodes CASSLVADSYEQYF.

The chain is built from TRBV28 and TRBJ2-1; no firm D call. Germline V CDR1 and CDR2: MDHEN, SYDVKM. The CDR3 extends over 14 amino acids. Trimming stripped 3 bases from V and 7 bases from J, with 13 bases between. CDR3 in amino acids: CASSFKRMENEQFF. The DNA of the CDR3 is TGTGCCAGCAGTTTCAAAAGGATGGAGAATGAGCAGTTCTTC.

The chain uses TRBV11-2 and TRBJ1-5; no clear D. The length of the CDR3 is 13 residues. Germline lookup yields CDR1 SGHAT and CDR2 FQNNGV. V lost 1 base and J 3 bases, leaving 4 bases between the germline ends. The CDR3 coding sequence is TGTGCCAGCAGCTTAGGGGCCAATCAGCCCCAGCATTTT. Translated, it gives CASSLGANQPQHF.

The gene calls are TRBV4-1 and TRBJ2-5; 7 bases map to TRBD2. Germline-derived CDR1 and CDR2 are MGHRA and YSYEKL. CDR3 length equals 16 residues. V lost 0 bases to trimming and J lost 5 bases; unmatched junction nucleotides: 9. CDR3 loop: CASSQDVGGRGETQYF. In DNA, the CDR3 is TGCGCCAGCAGCCAAGATGTGGGCGGGAGAGGTGAGACCCAGTACTTC.

A single count supports this clone. The V call is TRBV9, the J call TRBJ1-2; D gene ambiguous. There are 13 residues in the CDR3. Germline CDR1 reads SGDLS; CDR2 reads YYNGEE. V was shortened by 0 bases and J by 6 bases, with 9 bases between the two germline ends. CDR3 residues: CASSVANGNGYTF. In DNA, the CDR3 is TGTGCCAGCAGCGTAGCTAACGGGAATGGCTACACCTTC.

This clone has more than one count but fewer than ten. The chain uses TRBV6-2 or TRBV6-3 and TRBJ1-2; possible D gene TRBD1, 5 bases. CDR1 and CDR2 (germline): MNHEY, SVGEGT. Trimming pared 3 bases from V and 8 bases from J, leaving 16 bases between. The CDR3 loop spans 14 amino acids. CDR3 in DNA: TGTGCCAGCAGTTATCGGCCAGGGTCCTCGGGCTACACCTTC. Protein sequence: CASSYRPGSSGYTF.

A single count supports this clone. The J gene is TRBJ2-7, the V gene TRBV28; tentatively, D is TRBD1 (6 bases). V was shortened by 5 bases and J by 0 bases, with 8 bases between the two germline ends. The CDR3 totals 13 residues. Per the germline V gene, CDR1 is MDHEN and CDR2 is SYDVKM. CDR3 loop: CASSTGNSYEQYF. The DNA for the CDR3 is TGTGCCAGCAGTACAGGGAACTCCTACGAGCAGTACTTC.

The chain has TRBV6-5 and TRBJ2-2, with TRBD1 as a possible D gene (6 bases). The CDR3 has 15 residues. The germline CDR1 and CDR2 sequences are MNHEY and SVGAGI. The V end was cut by 5 bases, the J end by 17 bases, with 27 bases between. The CDR3 protein is CASSRLGTPSSITFF. In DNA, the CDR3 is TGTGCCAGCAGTCGGCTAGGGACACCGTCCTCCATCACCTTTTTT.

This sequence joins TRBV6-5 and TRBJ2-7; 7 bases agree with TRBD2. The CDR3 extends over 13 amino acids. V lost 8 bases, J lost 3 bases, and 7 bases stayed unmatched. Germline V gives CDR1 MNHEY, CDR2 SVGAGI. CDR3 amino acids: CASRPGGDYEQYF. CDR3 sequence (DNA): TGTGCCAGCCGCCCGGGGGGAGACTACGAGCAGTACTTC.

In this sample, this clone turned up once. The chain combines TRBV4-3 with TRBJ2-2; tentatively, D is TRBD2 (5 bases). This CDR3 spans 16 amino acids. V was pared by 5 bases and J by 3 bases, with 16 bases between. Germline V lookup: CDR1 LGHNA, CDR2 YSLEER. In nucleotides, the CDR3 is TGCGCCAGCAGCAAAAGGGCGGGCCAAGACACCGGGGAGCTGTTTTTT. Translated: CASSKRAGQDTGELFF.

This clone came up once. The genes are TRBV27 and TRBJ2-2; possibly TRBD1 for D (6 bases). The V gene's germline CDR1 is MNHEY and CDR2 SMNVEV (reference sequence). The V end was cut by 7 bases, the J end by 6 bases, with 24 bases between. The CDR3 has 17 amino acids. The CDR3 DNA reads TGTGCCAGCACCCCCAGACGACAGGCCCCACTGTCCGGGGAGCTGTTTTTT. Translated: CASTPRRQAPLSGELFF.

This rearrangement joins TRBV2 to TRBJ2-5, with 10 bases identical to TRBD2. CDR3 length equals 15 residues. Germline V gene sequence: CDR1 SNHLY, CDR2 FYNNEI. V shed 3 bases, J shed 5 bases, and the junction held 6 bases outside the gene matches. The CDR3 DNA is TGTGCCAGCAGTGAGGTGCTAGCGGGAGTTGAGACCCAGTACTTC. As protein: CASSEVLAGVETQYF.

This chain links TRBV15 with TRBJ2-5, with 8 bases matching TRBD1. CDR3 length: 15 residues. Trimming took 3 bases from V and 2 from J; bases not matched to a gene: 5. The germline V gene has CDR1 LNHNV and CDR2 YYDKDF (reference sequence). The CDR3 reads CATSRDRASQETQYF. CDR3 bases: TGTGCCACCAGCAGGGACAGGGCGAGTCAAGAGACCCAGTACTTC.

V and J are TRBV10-3 and TRBJ2-1; 15 bases are shared with TRBD2. The germline gives CDR1 ENHRY, CDR2 SYGVKD. This CDR3 has 17 residues. With V trimmed by 6 bases and J by 3 bases, 6 bases remained unmatched. CDR3 amino acids: CAIRRTSGRAVYNEQFF. The CDR3 nucleotides read TGTGCCATCAGGAGGACTAGCGGGAGGGCCGTCTACAATGAGCAGTTCTTC.

To note about this clone: Its ends do not fully match the called genes, so a read error is possible. The chain links TRBV12-3 or TRBV12-4 to TRBJ2-1; TRBD1 might be the D (5 bases). CDR3 length equals 13 residues. CDR3 sequence: CASSFLPAGSSLF. The CDR3 DNA sequence: TGTGCCAGCAGTTTCCTCCCGGCAGGGTCCTCTCTCTTC.

The chain employs TRBV7-3 and TRBJ2-7, with a tentative D call TRBD1 (6 bases). The V and J ends lost 7 bases and 5 bases respectively, with 21 bases between them. This CDR3 comprises 15 residues. Germline loops: CDR1 SGHTA, CDR2 FQGTGA. Here the CDR3 reads CASTPPHRAFNEQYF. CDR3 bases: TGTGCCAGCACCCCCCCCCACAGGGCATTCAACGAGCAGTACTTC.

This clone was seen only once. The chain links TRBV5-1 to TRBJ1-6; possible D gene TRBD1, 6 bases. The germline CDR1 and CDR2 sequences are SGHRS and YFSETQ. Trimming stripped 4 bases from V and 8 bases from J, with 19 bases between. This CDR3 has 16 amino acids. The CDR3 here is CASSRWAADRDSPLHF. The CDR3 nucleotides read TGCGCCAGCAGCCGATGGGCGGCGGACAGAGATTCACCCCTCCACTTT.

The chain employs TRBV19 and TRBJ1-2; 8 nucleotides match TRBD1. The CDR3 is made up of 16 amino acids. The ends lost 0 bases at V and 4 bases at J; junction bases unmatched: 7. CDR1 is LNHDA, CDR2 SQIVND, per germline (reference sequence). The CDR3 DNA is TGTGCCAGTAGTATAGAGGCGAGACAGGGGATCTATGGCTACACCTTC. It yields the protein CASSIEARQGIYGYTF.

V and J are TRBV3-1 (or the pseudogene TRBV3-2) and TRBJ1-1; the D gene is possibly TRBD1 (5 bases). The CDR3 has 10 amino acids. Trimming cost V 7 bases and J 11 bases, with 11 bases left between them. CDR1 is LGHDT and CDR2 is YNNKEL in the germline V gene (reference sequence). The CDR3 reads CASKYGAAFF. CDR3 bases: TGTGCCAGCAAATATGGGGCCGCTTTCTTT.

The V and J genes are TRBV15 and TRBJ1-6; TRBD1 might be the D (6 bases). Germline V gene lookup returns CDR1 LNHNV and CDR2 YYDKDF (reference sequence). The CDR3 loop spans 17 amino acids. The germline V and J ends were trimmed by 6 bases and 2 bases, with 17 bases remaining between them. The CDR3 sequence: CATRKQGTVTYNSPLHF. The CDR3 DNA follows: TGTGCCACCAGGAAACAGGGCACCGTTACCTATAATTCACCCCTCCACTTT.

This clone occurred once. The chain links TRBV9 to TRBJ2-5; no reliable D call. Germline CDR1 SGDLS, CDR2 YYNGEE. Trimming left V 4 bases short and J 0 bases short, with 10 bases between. The CDR3 has 14 amino acids. In nucleotides, the CDR3 is TGTGCCAGCAGCCCAGAAGTGTACCAAGAGACCCAGTACTTC. It specifies CASSPEVYQETQYF.